This T cell receptor (beta chain) was profiled in a study of blood T cell repertoires in COVID-19. About the study: The cDNA or gDNA used as material had been derived from T cells, B-cell-depleted T cells, or PBMCs.

As handled by the study authors: Reference gene primer amplification gave nucleated cell count estimates. The data were produced by immunoSEQ multiplex PCR, yet TCRdb's version contains in-frame clones alone and is incomplete. The DNA gave D and trimming, while V, J and clone size come from that table. The profile shows under 250,000 clones, roughly four fifths of them singletons. This CDR3 is 15 amino acids long. The V gene end was trimmed by 1 base and the J gene end by 5 bases; junction bases not matched to a gene: 7. Germline loops: CDR1 SGHDT, CDR2 YYEEEE. During active infection, Seattle patients enrolled and were then monitored through disease.

The sample comprised peripheral blood. The sequence derives from a woman in her 70s with COVID-19, enrolled during active disease. The genes are TRBV5-6 and TRBJ2-7; 9 nucleotides line up with TRBD1. CDR3 residues: CASSLTGGRFHEQYF. The CDR3 DNA reads TGTGCCAGCAGCTTGACAGGGGGCCGGTTCCACGAGCAGTACTTC. Full variable domain (remainder filled in from reference TRBV5-6 and TRBJ2-7): DAGVTQSPTHLIKTRGQQVTLRCSPKSGHDTVSWYQQALGQGPQFIFQYYEEEERQRGNFPDRFSGHQFPNYSSELNVNALLLGDSALYLCASSLTGGRFHEQYFGPGTRLTVT.